This T cell receptor beta chain was recorded in a study of blood T cell repertoires in COVID-19. On the study more broadly: Sites across the United States, Italy and Spain contributed samples from acute and convalescent COVID-19. Sample material is recorded as cDNA or gDNA derived from T cells, B-cell-depleted T cells, or PBMCs.

This clone was counted a few times. CDR3 length equals 15 residues. CDR1 is MGHRA, CDR2 YSYEKL, per germline. V shed 5 bases and J 5 bases; nucleotides not matched to a gene: 7. Sequencing used immunoSEQ multiplex PCR; TCRdb keeps in-frame clones, though not all of them. The table has roughly 35,000 clones, approximately 86% seen once; the top ten hold about 2%. The clonotype originates from a man aged 50 or older with active or convalescent COVID-19. The chain has TRBV4-1 and TRBJ2-3; TRBD2 matches at 10 bases. Sequenced material: peripheral blood. The CDR3 nucleotides are TGCGCCAGCAGCGAAAAAGCGGGAGGGAGAGATACGCAGTATTTT. Its translation is CASSEKAGGRDTQYF.